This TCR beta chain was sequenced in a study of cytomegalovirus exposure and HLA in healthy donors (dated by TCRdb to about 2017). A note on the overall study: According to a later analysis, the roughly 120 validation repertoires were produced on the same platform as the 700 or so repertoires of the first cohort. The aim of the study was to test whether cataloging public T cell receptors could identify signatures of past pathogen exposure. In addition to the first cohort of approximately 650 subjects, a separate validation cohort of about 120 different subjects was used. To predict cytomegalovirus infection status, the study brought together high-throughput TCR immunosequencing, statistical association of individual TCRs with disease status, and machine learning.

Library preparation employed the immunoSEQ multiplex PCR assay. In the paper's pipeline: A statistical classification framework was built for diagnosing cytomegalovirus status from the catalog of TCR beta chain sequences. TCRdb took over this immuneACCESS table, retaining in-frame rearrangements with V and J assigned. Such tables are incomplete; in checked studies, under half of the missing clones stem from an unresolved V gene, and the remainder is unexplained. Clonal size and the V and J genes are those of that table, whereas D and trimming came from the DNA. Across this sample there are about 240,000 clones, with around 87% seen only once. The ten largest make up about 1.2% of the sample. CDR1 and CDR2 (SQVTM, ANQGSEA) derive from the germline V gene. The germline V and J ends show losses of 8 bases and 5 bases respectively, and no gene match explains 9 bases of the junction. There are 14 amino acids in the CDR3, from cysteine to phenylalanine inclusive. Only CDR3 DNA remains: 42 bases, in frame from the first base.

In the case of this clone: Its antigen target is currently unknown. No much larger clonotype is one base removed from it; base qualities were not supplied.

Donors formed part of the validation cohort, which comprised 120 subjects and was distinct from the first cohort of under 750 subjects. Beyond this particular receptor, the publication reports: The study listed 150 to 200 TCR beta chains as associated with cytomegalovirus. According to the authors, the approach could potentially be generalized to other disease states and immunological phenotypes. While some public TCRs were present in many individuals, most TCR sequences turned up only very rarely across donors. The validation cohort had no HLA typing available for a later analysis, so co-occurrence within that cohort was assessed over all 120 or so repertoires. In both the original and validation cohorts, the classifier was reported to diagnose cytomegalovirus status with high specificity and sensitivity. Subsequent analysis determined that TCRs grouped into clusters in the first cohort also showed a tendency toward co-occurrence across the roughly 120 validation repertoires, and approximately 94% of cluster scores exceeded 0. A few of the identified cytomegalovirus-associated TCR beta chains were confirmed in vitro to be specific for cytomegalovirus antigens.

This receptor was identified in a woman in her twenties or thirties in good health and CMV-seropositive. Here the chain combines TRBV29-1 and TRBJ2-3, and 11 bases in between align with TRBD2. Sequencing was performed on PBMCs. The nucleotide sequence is TGCAGCTCGGCCTTAGCGGGAGGGAGAGATACGCAGTATTTT. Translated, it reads CSSALAGGRDTQYF.